The subject of this entry is one TCR beta chain. TCRdb's table, derived via immunoSEQ multiplex PCR, lists solely in-frame clones and lacks some. Of 140,000 to 150,000 clones listed, 88% are singletons. The data derive from a study of radiation and T cells in renal cell carcinoma. The V and J ends lost 4 bases and 7 bases, in that order; junction bases with no gene match: 5. The CDR3 covers 13 residues. CDR1 is GTSNPN and CDR2 is SVGIG in the germline V gene (reference sequence). The time point is: baseline pretreatment blood. Treatment of the sample: 15 Gy SBRT to primary tumor, nephrectomy 4 weeks later.

Material: blood, obtained from a patient whose treatment included radiotherapy and nephrectomy. This sequence originates from a woman aged 70-85 years with renal cell carcinoma. The rearrangement uses TRBV30 and TRBJ1-4; TRBD1 agrees at 8 bases. CDR3 sequence reads: CAWTGGESEKLFF. DNA of the CDR3: TGTGCCTGGACAGGGGGCGAGAGTGAAAAACTGTTTTTT.